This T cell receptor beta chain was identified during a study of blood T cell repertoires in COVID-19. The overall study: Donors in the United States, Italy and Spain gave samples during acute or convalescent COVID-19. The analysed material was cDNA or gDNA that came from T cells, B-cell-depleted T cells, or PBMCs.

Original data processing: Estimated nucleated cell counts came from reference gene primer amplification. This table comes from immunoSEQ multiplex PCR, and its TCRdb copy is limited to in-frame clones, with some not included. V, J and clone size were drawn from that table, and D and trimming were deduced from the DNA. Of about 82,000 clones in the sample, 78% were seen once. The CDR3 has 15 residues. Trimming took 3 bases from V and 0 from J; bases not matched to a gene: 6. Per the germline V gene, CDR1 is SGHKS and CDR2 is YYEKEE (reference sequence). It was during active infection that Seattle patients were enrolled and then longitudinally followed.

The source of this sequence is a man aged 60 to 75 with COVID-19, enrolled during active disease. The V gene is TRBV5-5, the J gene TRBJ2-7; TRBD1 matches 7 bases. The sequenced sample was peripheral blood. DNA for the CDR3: TGTGCCAGCAGCTGGACAGGAAAGGCCTCCTACGAGCAGTACTTC. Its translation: CASSWTGKASYEQYF.